These 30 T cell receptor beta chains were all obtained from the same sample, sequenced in a study of blood T cell repertoires in COVID-19. The data were produced by immunoSEQ multiplex PCR, yet TCRdb's version contains in-frame clones alone and is incomplete. The sample includes roughly 190,000 clones, about 86% of them seen just once. The sample taken for sequencing was peripheral blood. The receptors stem from a man between 25 and 39 years old with active or convalescent COVID-19.

CDR3 DNA: TGTGCCAGCAGCTTACATGAGAGCGGGGGAAGCAATGAGCAGTTCTTC. Translation gives CASSLHESGGSNEQFF. The rearrangement joins TRBV7-8 to TRBJ2-1; 8 bases map to TRBD2. CDR1 is SGHVS and CDR2 is FQNEAQ in the germline V gene. The CDR3 is 16 amino acids. Trimming took 2 bases from V and 6 from J; bases not matched to a gene: 9.

The rearrangement links TRBV5-1 to TRBJ1-6; D is unresolved. The length of the CDR3 is 15 residues. Germline-derived CDR1 and CDR2 are SGHRS and YFSETQ. V was shortened by 3 bases and J by 10 bases, with 17 bases between the two germline ends. The CDR3 loop is CASSSSLGSGSPLHF. As DNA, the CDR3 is TGCGCCAGCAGCTCCTCTTTAGGGTCGGGATCACCCCTCCACTTT.

The CDR3 DNA reads as TGTGCTAGTGGTTCGGATGCCCCGGGCACTGAAGCTTTCTTT. This codes for CASGSDAPGTEAFF. The chain carries TRBV12-5 and TRBJ1-1; D unclear. CDR3 length equals 14 residues. V was cut by 4 bases and J by 4 bases, with 13 bases left in between. Per germline, CDR1 LGHNT and CDR2 FRNRAP. Full variable domain (rest looked up from reference TRBV12-5 and TRBJ1-1): DARVTQTPRHKVTEMGQEVTMRCQPILGHNTVFWYRQTMMQGLELLAYFRNRAPLDDSGMPKDRFSAEMPDATLATLKIQPSEPRDSAVYFCASGSDAPGTEAFFGQGTRLTVV.

To note about this clone: This sample also contains other DNA sequences that code for the same CDR3. This rearrangement joins TRBV6-2 or TRBV6-3 to TRBJ2-7; maybe TRBD1 (5 bases). Germline V gene data show CDR1 as MNHEY and CDR2 as SVGEGT. V gave up 3 bases and J gave up 2 bases, with 11 bases separating them. This CDR3 spans 14 amino acids. CDR3: CASSYSGRPYEQYF. For the CDR3, the DNA is TGTGCCAGCAGTTATTCAGGGCGCCCCTACGAGCAGTACTTC.

This clone turned up a few times. The chain carries TRBV11-3 and TRBJ1-2; 12 bases line up with TRBD1. The CDR3 has 16 residues. The V and J ends lost 5 bases and 3 bases, in that order; junction bases with no gene match: 7. CDR1 SGHNT and CDR2 YENEEA come from the germline V gene. Here the CDR3 DNA reads TGTGCCAGCAGCCCTCCGGGACAGGGGGCCGACTATGGCTACACCTTC. It yields the protein CASSPPGQGADYGYTF.

The rearrangement joins TRBV28 to TRBJ1-2; D is unclear. The CDR3 spans 13 residues. Germline assignment: CDR1 MDHEN and CDR2 SYDVKM. Trimming removed 1 base from V and 1 base from J, with 4 bases in between. The CDR3 loop is CASSLSGNYGYTF. The CDR3 bases are TGTGCCAGCAGTTTATCGGGTAACTATGGCTACACCTTC.

The chain carries TRBV2 and TRBJ1-1; D may be TRBD1 (5 bases). The CDR3 is made up of 15 amino acids. The germline V and J ends were trimmed by 7 bases and 1 base, with 16 bases remaining between them. Per germline, CDR1 SNHLY and CDR2 FYNNEI. CDR3 DNA: TGTGCCAGCAAAAAACTCCAGGGCCAGAACACTGAAGCTTTCTTT. It yields the protein CASKKLQGQNTEAFF. Variable domain in full (rest from reference TRBV2 and TRBJ1-1): EPEVTQTPSHQVTQMGQEVILRCVPISNHLYFYWYRQILGQKVEFLVSFYNNEISEKSEIFDDQFSVERPDGSNFTLKIRSTKLEDSAMYFCASKKLQGQNTEAFFGQGTRLTVV.

J is TRBJ2-7 and V is TRBV5-4; no reliable D call. This CDR3 region has 13 residues. Germline assignment: CDR1 SGHNT and CDR2 YYREEE (reference sequence). Trimming shortened V by 1 base and J by 1 base, and 6 bases separated the two germline ends. The CDR3 protein is CASSLYGSYEQYV. The CDR3 nucleotides read TGTGCCAGCAGCTTGTACGGGTCCTACGAGCAGTACGTC.

This clone occurred once. The chain joins TRBV24-1 to TRBJ2-4, with 8 bases lining up with TRBD1. The CDR3 runs 17 residues. V trimming: 4 bases; J trimming: 1 base; junction bases outside the gene matches: 8. Germline V gene lookup returns CDR1 KGHDR and CDR2 SFDVKD. CDR3 sequence: CATSDPGTGAAKNIQYF. DNA for the CDR3: TGTGCCACCAGTGACCCGGGGACAGGCGCTGCCAAAAACATTCAGTACTTC.

The gene calls are TRBV11-2 and TRBJ1-5, with TRBD1 as a possible D gene (6 bases). This CDR3 has 17 amino acids. Germline CDR1 is SGHAT and CDR2 is FQNNGV. The V gene lost 0 bases and the J gene lost 5 bases, with 17 bases spanning the gap. The CDR3 DNA is TGTGCCAGCAGCTTAGATCGCGTGACCTCAGGGGATCAGCCCCAGCATTTT. This codes for CASSLDRVTSGDQPQHF.

This clone showed up just a few times. This chain joins TRBV10-3 and TRBJ1-5; D call uncertain. Trimming took 0 bases from V and 13 from J, leaving 10 bases between them. This CDR3 contains 12 residues. Germline loops: CDR1 ENHRY, CDR2 SYGVKD. As DNA, the CDR3 is TGTGCCATCAGTGAGTCGAGGAGAGCTCAGCATTTT. Encoded protein: CAISESRRAQHF.

The chain recombines TRBV7-9 with TRBJ2-3; D might be TRBD1 (6 bases). Germline-derived CDR1 and CDR2 are SEHNR and FQNEAQ (reference sequence). The CDR3 has 15 amino acids. Trimming took 1 base from V and 4 from J, leaving 12 bases between them. CDR3 in DNA: TGTGCCAGCAGCTTAGAGGGGGTTTGGGCAGATACGCAGTATTTT. As protein: CASSLEGVWADTQYF.

This chain links TRBV6-5 with TRBJ2-1, with a weak D call TRBD1 (5 bases). Between the trimmed V and J ends, which lost 4 bases and 0 bases, there was a span of 10 bases. The CDR3 has 15 amino acids. CDR1 MNHEY and CDR2 SVGAGI come from the germline V gene. For the CDR3, the DNA is TGTGCCAGCAGTTGGAAGGGGTTCTCCTACAATGAGCAGTTCTTC. This sequence encodes CASSWKGFSYNEQFF.

J is TRBJ1-5 and V is TRBV9; no definite D call. The length of the CDR3 is 14 residues. V lost 4 bases, J lost 1 base, and 9 bases lay in between. The germline V gene encodes CDR1 SGDLS and CDR2 YYNGEE. The CDR3 reads CASSPGSSNQPQHF. For the CDR3, the DNA is TGTGCCAGCAGCCCGGGGTCAAGCAATCAGCCCCAGCATTTT.

The gene calls are TRBV11-3 and TRBJ2-7, with TRBD1 as a possible D gene (5 bases). Germline-derived CDR1 and CDR2 are SGHNT and YENEEA. The CDR3 covers 16 residues. Trimming removed 0 bases at V and 2 bases at J, with 14 bases between. The CDR3, as DNA: TGTGCCAGCAGCTTAGAGGGTTGGGGCAGGGCCTACGAGCAGTACTTC. Its translation is CASSLEGWGRAYEQYF. The complete variable domain, with remaining parts taken from reference TRBV11-3 and TRBJ2-7, reads EAGVVQSPRYKIIEKKQPVAFWCNPISGHNTLYWYLQNLGQGPELLIRYENEEAVDDSQLPKDRFSAERLKGVDSTLKIQPAELGDSAVYLCASSLEGWGRAYEQYFGPGTRLTVT.

This sequence joins TRBV27 and TRBJ2-2; tentative D call: TRBD1 (7 bases). The CDR3 sequence is 18 residues long. The V gene's germline CDR1 is MNHEY and CDR2 SMNVEV (reference sequence). V lost 5 bases, J lost 3 bases, and 22 bases lay in between. The CDR3 loop is CASSPSGRGAGDTGELFF. Here the CDR3 DNA reads TGTGCCAGCAGTCCCTCCGGCAGGGGGGCCGGCGACACCGGGGAGCTGTTTTTT.

This sequence joins TRBV30 and TRBJ2-1; 9 bases align to TRBD1. Looked up from germline, CDR1 is GTSNPN and CDR2 is SVGIG (reference sequence). This CDR3 contains 13 residues. Trimming cost V 1 base and J 6 bases; bases outside gene matches: 1. CDR3 bases: TGTGCCTGGAGTGAGGGACAGGGCAATGAGCAGTTCTTC. Protein: CAWSEGQGNEQFF.

The chain joins TRBV27 to TRBJ2-1; the D is unclear. Germline values: CDR1 MNHEY, CDR2 SMNVEV (reference sequence). The CDR3 is 12 amino acids. The ends were cut back, 6 bases at V and 6 bases at J, with 9 bases in the middle. Here the CDR3 reads CASSFLGNEQFF. In DNA form, the CDR3 reads TGTGCCAGCAGCTTCCTCGGCAATGAGCAGTTCTTC.

The rearrangement links TRBV6-1 to TRBJ2-3; 10 nucleotides align to TRBD2. This CDR3 is built from 16 residues. With V trimmed by 4 bases and J by 5 bases, 9 bases remained unmatched. The V gene's germline CDR1 is MNHNS and CDR2 SASEGT. In DNA form, the CDR3 reads TGTGCCAGCAGTGCACTTAGAGCGGGGGGGCGAGATACGCAGTATTTT. Protein product: CASSALRAGGRDTQYF.

The CDR3 coding sequence is TGTGCCAGTAGTATAGTAGGACAGGGTTCTTCACCCCTCCACTTT. Encoded protein: CASSIVGQGSSPLHF. The chain recombines TRBV19 with TRBJ1-6, with 8 nucleotides matching TRBD1. The V gene's germline CDR1 is LNHDA and CDR2 SQIVND (reference sequence). V gave up 1 base and J gave up 9 bases; unmatched junction bases: 5. This CDR3 contains 15 residues.

The chain carries TRBV11-2 and TRBJ1-3, with 7 bases identical to TRBD1. With 0 bases clipped from V and 1 base from J, the junction kept 6 bases outside the gene matches. The CDR3 runs to 17 residues. Germline CDR1 is SGHAT and CDR2 is FQNNGV. The CDR3 nucleotides are TGTGCCAGCAGCTTAGATGGGGGACAGATATCTGGAAACACCATATATTTT. It specifies CASSLDGGQISGNTIYF.

The chain is built from TRBV18 and TRBJ2-2; unclear D gene. Germline values: CDR1 KGHSH, CDR2 LQKENI. CDR3 size: 17 residues. V was clipped by 3 bases and J by 4 bases, with 18 bases between them. The DNA of the CDR3 is TGTGCCAGCTCACCGGTACCTTTACAGCCGATCACCGGGGAGCTGTTTTTT. Amino acid sequence: CASSPVPLQPITGELFF.

V and J are TRBV5-4 and TRBJ2-5; 7 bases match TRBD1. V lost 2 bases and J lost 5; bases outside the gene matches: 3. CDR3 length: 13 amino acids. Germline lookup yields CDR1 SGHNT and CDR2 YYREEE (reference sequence). The CDR3 region is CASSLTGDETQYF. CDR3 DNA: TGTGCCAGCAGCTTAACAGGGGATGAGACCCAGTACTTC.

The chain links TRBV5-1 to TRBJ2-1, with D tentatively TRBD2 (6 bases). The germline V gene encodes CDR1 SGHRS and CDR2 YFSETQ. CDR3 length: 16 residues. V lost 4 bases and J lost 3, with 17 bases in between. The DNA for the CDR3 is TGCGCCAGCAGCCATTATGGAGGGGCGGACTACAATGAGCAGTTCTTC. Protein sequence: CASSHYGGADYNEQFF.

The CDR3 nucleotides are TGTGCCAGCAGCCGGGACAGGATTACGGCCTATGGCTACACCTTC. It encodes CASSRDRITAYGYTF. V is TRBV9 and J is TRBJ1-2, with TRBD1 matching over 8 bases. CDR3 length equals 15 residues. Losses at the gene ends were 4 bases for V and 4 bases for J; bases not matched to a gene: 9. In germline, CDR1 is SGDLS, CDR2 YYNGEE. Together with reference TRBV9 and TRBJ1-2, the CDR3 gives the full variable domain: DSGVTQTPKHLITATGQRVTLRCSPRSGDLSVYWYQQSLDQGLQFLIQYYNGEERAKGNILERFSAQQFPDLHSELNLSSLELGDSALYFCASSRDRITAYGYTFGSGTRLTVV.

The chain couples TRBV6-5 to TRBJ2-7; the D gene is possibly TRBD2 (6 bases). V gave up 4 bases and J gave up 7 bases, with 14 bases separating them. The CDR3 is 13 amino acids. CDR1 is MNHEY and CDR2 is SVGAGI in the germline V gene. As DNA, the CDR3 is TGTGCCAGCAGTTTTAGGACTGGGGGGGAGCAGTACGTC. It is translated as CASSFRTGGEQYV.

CDR3 coding DNA: TGCGCCAGCAGCTTTACAGGGGGCCTTTTACAAAACACCATATATTTT. It translates to CASSFTGGLLQNTIYF. The chain couples TRBV5-1 to TRBJ1-3; 9 bases are a match to TRBD1. The CDR3 covers 16 residues. Germline CDR1 is SGHRS and CDR2 is YFSETQ. V was pared by 2 bases and J by 6 bases, with 9 bases of the junction left unmatched.

This clone was found once. The V and J genes are TRBV7-3 and TRBJ1-1; tentatively, D is TRBD1 (5 bases). V was trimmed by 2 bases and J by 3 bases, leaving 7 bases between them. The CDR3 sequence is 13 residues long. Germline V gene sequence: CDR1 SGHTA, CDR2 FQGTGA. CDR3 sequence (DNA): TGTGCCAGCAGCTTATCGGGGGACACTGAAGCTTTCTTT. Its protein product is CASSLSGDTEAFF.

The CDR3 protein is CASSAGTVNTGELFF. The CDR3, as DNA: TGTGCCAGCAGTGCCGGGACAGTGAACACCGGGGAGCTGTTTTTT. The chain has TRBV5-4 and TRBJ2-2; TRBD1 matches at 7 bases. The germline CDR1 and CDR2 sequences are SGHNT and YYREEE (reference sequence). The V segment lost 5 bases and the J segment 1 base; nucleotides outside the gene matches: 5. The CDR3 runs to 15 residues.

This sequence joins TRBV11-3 and TRBJ2-7; a weak D match, TRBD1 (6 bases). Germline values: CDR1 SGHNT, CDR2 YENEEA. The V end was cut by 4 bases, the J end by 2 bases, with 9 bases between. This CDR3 is 13 amino acids long. The CDR3 DNA reads as TGTGCCAGCAGCTGGCAGGGGACCTACGAGCAGTACTTC. The encoded protein is CASSWQGTYEQYF.